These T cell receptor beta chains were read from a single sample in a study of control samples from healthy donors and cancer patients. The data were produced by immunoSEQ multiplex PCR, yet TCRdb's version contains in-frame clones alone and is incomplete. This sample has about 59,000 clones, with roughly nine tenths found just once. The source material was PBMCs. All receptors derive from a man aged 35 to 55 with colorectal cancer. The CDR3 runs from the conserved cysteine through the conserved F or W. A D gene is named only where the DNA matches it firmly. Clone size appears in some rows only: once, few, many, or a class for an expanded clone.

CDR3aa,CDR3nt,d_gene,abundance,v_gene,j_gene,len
CASRNTTGENYGYTF,TGTGCCAGTAGGAATACCACGGGAGAAAACTATGGCTACACCTTC,.,.,TRBV19,TRBJ1-2,15
CASSEAEGTGYEQYF,TGTGCCAGCAGTGAAGCAGAGGGGACGGGGTACGAGCAGTACTTC,.,.,TRBV6-1,TRBJ2-7,15
CASSLGTGSYEQYF,TGTGCCAGCAGCTTGGGGACGGGTTCCTACGAGCAGTACTTC,.,.,TRBV7-3,TRBJ2-7,14
CASSTIRTAGGELFF,TGTGCCAGTAGTACCATTCGCACAGCGGGCGGGGAGCTGTTTTTT,.,.,TRBV19,TRBJ2-2,15
CASSLDNGRTSTIYF,TGTGCCAGCAGCTTAGACAATGGACGGACGAGCACCATATATTTT,.,.,TRBV6-2/TRBV6-3,TRBJ1-3,15
CASSEFGEQPQHF,TGTGCCAGCAGTGAATTCGGGGAACAGCCCCAGCATTTT,.,.,TRBV2,TRBJ1-5,13
CASSLFGSNQPQHF,TGTGCCAGCAGCTTATTCGGGTCAAATCAGCCCCAGCATTTT,.,.,TRBV7-8,TRBJ1-5,14
CASSPMGLTAGELFF,TGTGCCAGCTCACCCATGGGGTTAACTGCCGGGGAGCTGTTTTTT,.,.,TRBV18,TRBJ2-2,15
CASSQELGNTEAFF,TGCGCCAGCAGCCAAGAATTGGGAAACACTGAAGCTTTCTTT,.,.,TRBV4-3,TRBJ1-1,14
CASSLAGRSEAFF,TGCGCCAGCAGCTTGGCCGGCCGGTCTGAAGCTTTCTTT,.,.,TRBV5-1,TRBJ1-1,13
CASSNRFNNREQYF,TGTGCCAGTAGTAATAGGTTCAATAACCGCGAGCAGTACTTC,.,.,TRBV19,TRBJ2-7,14
CSASWDRATYEQYF,TGCAGTGCTAGTTGGGACAGGGCCACCTACGAGCAGTACTTC,TRBD1,.,TRBV20-1,TRBJ2-7,14
CASSLDLLAGNTGELFF,TGTGCCAGCAGCTTAGACTTACTAGCGGGTAACACCGGGGAGCTGTTTTTT,TRBD2,once,TRBV7-2,TRBJ2-2,17
CASSLEQGRAGELFF,TGTGCCAGCAGCTTAGAACAGGGTCGGGCCGGGGAGCTGTTTTTT,.,.,TRBV7-6,TRBJ2-2,15
CASSRGGAGSQPQHF,TGTGCCAGCAGTAGAGGTGGGGCCGGGAGTCAGCCCCAGCATTTT,.,.,TRBV6-5,TRBJ1-5,15
CASSSLGLAGGAGELFF,TGTGCCAGCAGCTCCCTTGGACTAGCGGGGGGGGCCGGGGAGCTGTTTTTT,TRBD2,.,TRBV7-6,TRBJ2-2,17
CASSPLSDSYEQYF,TGTGCCAGCTCACCCTTGTCGGACTCCTACGAGCAGTACTTC,.,once,TRBV18,TRBJ2-7,14
CATNTGQGISYEQYF,TGTGCCACCAACACGGGACAGGGGATATCCTACGAGCAGTACTTC,TRBD1,.,TRBV6-6,TRBJ2-7,15
CASSMTGGNTIYF,TGTGCCAGCAGCATGACAGGGGGAAACACCATATATTTT,TRBD1,.,TRBV7-6,TRBJ1-3,13
CASTVNRESEAFF,TGTGCCAGCACGGTGAACAGGGAAAGTGAAGCTTTCTTT,.,.,TRBV18,TRBJ1-1,13
CASSQDRGWTGELFF,TGTGCCAGCAGCCAAGACAGGGGGTGGACCGGGGAGCTGTTTTTT,TRBD1,.,TRBV3-1/TRBV3-2,TRBJ2-2,15
CASSEGQGVSEQFF,TGTGCCAGCAGCGAGGGACAGGGGGTAAGTGAGCAGTTCTTC,TRBD1,.,TRBV7-8,TRBJ2-1,14
CASSLGAGGTDTQYF,TGTGCCAGCAGCTTAGGAGCGGGGGGGACAGATACGCAGTATTTT,TRBD2,.,TRBV11-2,TRBJ2-3,15
CASSYNTGELFF,TGTGCCAGCAGTTACAACACCGGGGAGCTGTTTTTT,.,.,TRBV6-5,TRBJ2-2,12
CSAEGNYGYTF,TGCAGCGCAGAGGGGAACTATGGCTACACCTTC,.,.,TRBV29-1,TRBJ1-2,11
CASSRRQGARNSPLHF,TGTGCCAGCAGCCGTAGACAGGGGGCGAGGAATTCACCCCTCCACTTT,TRBD1,.,TRBV5-8,TRBJ1-6,16
CASSGQPQHF,TGTGCCAGCTCGGGTCAGCCCCAGCATTTT,.,.,TRBV12-3/TRBV12-4,TRBJ1-5,10
CASSPMTGLNTEAFF,TGTGCCAGCAGCCCTATGACAGGGTTGAACACTGAAGCTTTCTTT,TRBD1,.,TRBV7-9,TRBJ1-1,15
CASSIGQGVSGELFF,TGTGCCAGTAGTATAGGACAGGGGGTTTCCGGGGAGCTGTTTTTT,TRBD1,.,TRBV19,TRBJ2-2,15
CASSVAPDKEQFF,TGTGCCAGCAGCGTAGCTCCTGACAAGGAGCAGTTCTTC,.,.,TRBV9,TRBJ2-1,13
CASSLIRQETQYF,TGTGCCAGCAGCCTCATACGCCAAGAGACCCAGTACTTC,.,.,TRBV12-3/TRBV12-4,TRBJ2-5,13
CASSLSSYNEQFF,TGTGCCAGCAGTTTAAGCTCCTACAATGAGCAGTTCTTC,.,.,TRBV12-3/TRBV12-4,TRBJ2-1,13
CASNGQTPIRTEQYF,TGTGCCAGCAACGGACAGACCCCAATCAGAACCGAGCAGTACTTC,.,.,TRBV5-6,TRBJ2-7,15
CASRPGQGYNEQFF,TGTGCCAGCAGACCGGGACAGGGGTACAATGAGCAGTTCTTC,TRBD1,.,TRBV5-6,TRBJ2-1,14
CASSGGGVNTIYF,TGTGCCAGCAGCGGCGGGGGGGTAAACACCATATATTTT,.,.,TRBV9,TRBJ1-3,13
CASSQTGPSTDTQYF,TGTGCCAGCAGCCAAACAGGTCCCTCCACAGATACGCAGTATTTT,.,.,TRBV7-3,TRBJ2-3,15
CASSARGGGGELFF,TGTGCCAGCAGCGCTCGGGGAGGCGGCGGGGAGCTGTTTTTT,.,.,TRBV9,TRBJ2-2,14
CASSEAEGVAGAQTQYF,TGTGCCAGCAGTGAAGCGGAGGGGGTAGCGGGGGCACAGACCCAGTACTTC,TRBD2,.,TRBV2,TRBJ2-5,17
CASTKQGADTQYF,TGTGCCAGCACCAAACAGGGGGCAGATACGCAGTATTTT,TRBD1,.,TRBV7-9,TRBJ2-3,13
CASSLGGRDETQYF,TGTGCCAGCAGCTTGGGGGGCAGGGATGAGACCCAGTACTTC,.,.,TRBV5-6,TRBJ2-5,14